The clone carrying this T cell receptor (beta chain) occurred a few times. Method: immunoSEQ multiplex PCR; TCRdb's copy keeps in-frame clones and lacks some. The sample lists fewer than 300,000 clones; about 88% were seen once. The CDR3 spans 13 residues. V lost 8 bases to trimming and J lost 1 base, with 11 bases between them. The germline gives CDR1 WNHNN, CDR2 SYGVQD (reference sequence). These data originate in a study of blood T cell repertoires in COVID-19. Study-wide background: Sample material is recorded as cDNA or gDNA derived from T cells, B-cell-depleted T cells, or PBMCs.

This clonotype originated in a woman aged 40 to 50 who had recovered from COVID-19. The sample consisted of peripheral blood. V usage is TRBV10-1 and J usage is TRBJ1-1; D is unresolved. CDR3 sequence (DNA): TGCGCCAGCTCGCGGGTGTGGAACACTGAAGCTTTCTTT. It codes for CASSRVWNTEAFF.